Following are 13 T cell receptor beta chains from one sample sequenced in a study of cytomegalovirus exposure and HLA in healthy donors. A multiplex PCR was run with 60 Vbeta primers and 13 Jbeta primers. TCRdb keeps only in-frame clones here, not all; method: immunoSEQ multiplex PCR. The sample gives about 160,000 clones, around 80% of which show up once; less than 1.6% is in the top ten. The sample comprised PBMCs. These receptor sequences come from a girl aged 5-17 years in good health and CMV-seropositive.

The rearrangement uses TRBV2 and TRBJ1-5; TRBD1 matches 9 bases. CDR3 size: 15 residues. Unmatched junction bases numbered 4, after V lost 4 bases and J lost 3 bases. The germline CDR1 and CDR2 sequences are SNHLY and FYNNEI. The CDR3 is CASSGGTGNNQPQHF. As DNA, the CDR3 is TGTGCCAGCAGTGGAGGGACAGGGAACAATCAGCCCCAGCATTTT.

The rearrangement uses TRBV28 and TRBJ1-5; D uncertain. V lost 8 bases to trimming and J lost 7 bases, with 15 bases between them. Germline-derived CDR1 and CDR2 are MDHEN and SYDVKM. The CDR3 spans 13 residues. The CDR3 loop reads CASGPELYQPQHF. The CDR3 DNA reads TGTGCCAGCGGGCCCGAATTATACCAGCCCCAGCATTTT.

This chain uses TRBV6-6 with TRBJ1-3; TRBD1 might be the D (6 bases). Germline V gene data show CDR1 as MNHNY and CDR2 as SVGAGI (reference sequence). Trimming stripped 4 bases from V and 4 bases from J, with 8 bases between. The CDR3 spans 13 residues. The CDR3 DNA reads TGTGCCAGCAGTTTCGACAGGGGAAACACCATATATTTT. It codes for CASSFDRGNTIYF.

This chain uses TRBV13 with TRBJ1-2, with unresolved D. This CDR3 has 16 residues. Germline V lookup: CDR1 PRHDT, CDR2 FYEKMQ (reference sequence). The V and J ends lost 3 bases and 4 bases respectively, with 18 bases between them. The chain's CDR3 is CASSFLEGSFRYGYTF. In DNA, the CDR3 is TGTGCCAGCAGCTTCCTTGAGGGAAGTTTTCGCTATGGCTACACCTTC.

V gene TRBV27 combines with J gene TRBJ2-7; TRBD2 matches 8 bases. The germline CDR1 and CDR2 sequences are MNHEY and SMNVEV (reference sequence). Trimming took 4 bases from V and 3 from J; bases not matched to a gene: 8. The CDR3 length is 15 residues. CDR3 DNA: TGTGCCAGCAGTTCTTCCGGTAGCGGGAACTACGAGCAGTACTTC. Protein sequence: CASSSSGSGNYEQYF.

The V and J genes are TRBV27 and TRBJ1-1, with 8 positions matching TRBD1. The CDR3 sequence is 14 residues long. J gave up 11 bases and V 4 bases, and 12 bases lay outside the gene matches. Germline values: CDR1 MNHEY, CDR2 SMNVEV (reference sequence). CDR3 protein: CASSSRQGNLRAFF. CDR3 DNA: TGTGCCAGCAGTTCAAGACAGGGGAATTTACGGGCTTTCTTT.

The rearrangement links TRBV7-2 to TRBJ2-5; TRBD1 matches 7 bases. The better agreement between TRBJ2-7 and the DNA end casts doubt on the J call. Germline lookup yields CDR1 SGHTA and CDR2 FQGNSA. CDR3 length equals 15 residues. The CDR3 sequence is CASSLGTGRAYEQYF. As DNA, the CDR3 is TGTGCCAGCAGCTTAGGGACAGGACGAGCTTACGAGCAGTACTTC.

V gene TRBV7-3 combines with J gene TRBJ1-5; D perhaps matches TRBD1 (6 bases). Germline CDR1 and CDR2: SGHTA and FQGTGA. This CDR3 region has 14 residues. V was cut by 5 bases and J by 3 bases, with 11 bases left in between. This CDR3 reads CASSEQGFNQPQHF. The CDR3 DNA is TGTGCCAGCAGCGAACAGGGTTTCAATCAGCCCCAGCATTTT. Together with reference TRBV7-3 and TRBJ1-5, the CDR3 gives the full variable domain: GAGVSQTPSNKVTEKGKYVELRCDPISGHTALYWYRQSLGQGPEFLIYFQGTGAADDSGLPNDRFFAVRPEGSVSTLKIQRTERGDSAVYLCASSEQGFNQPQHFGDGTRLSIL.

This clone occurred once. Because it lacks the conserved phenylalanine or tryptophan at the end, this CDR3 is likely a read error. Because the CDR3's place on the DNA is in doubt, the DNA is left out and the CDR3 is given as listed by TCRdb. V and J are TRBV18 and TRBJ2-7; the tabulated D call, TRBD1, remains unverified against the DNA. The CDR3 spans 11 amino acids, including both terminal residues. CDR1 is KGHSH, CDR2 LQKENI, per germline. The CDR3 here is CASSPVGTRSL.

The rearrangement uses TRBV9 and TRBJ2-7; D is possibly TRBD2 (5 bases). V lost 1 base to trimming and J lost 6 bases, with 17 bases between them. CDR3 length: 15 residues. The germline CDR1 and CDR2 sequences are SGDLS and YYNGEE. CDR3 nucleotides: TGTGCCAGCAGCGTAAACCGGGATGCGTGGATCGAGCAGTACTTC. The encoded protein is CASSVNRDAWIEQYF.

The chain employs TRBV29-1 and TRBJ1-4, with D perhaps matching TRBD1 (6 bases). V lost 0 bases, J lost 7 bases, and 15 bases lay in between. Germline loops: CDR1 SQVTM, CDR2 ANQGSEA. The CDR3 sequence is 15 residues long. The CDR3 nucleotides are TGCAGCGTTGAAGATCTATCCAGGGGCGGTGAAAAACTGTTTTTT. Translation gives CSVEDLSRGGEKLFF.

The table lists this clone with a count of one. The chain uses TRBV9 and TRBJ2-1; D is possibly TRBD2 (7 bases). In germline, CDR1 is SGDLS, CDR2 YYNGEE. V was cut by 0 bases and J by 0 bases, with 10 bases left in between. This CDR3 is built from 16 residues. The CDR3 is CASSVGGGDSYNEQFF. Written as DNA, the CDR3 is TGTGCCAGCAGCGTAGGGGGGGGCGACTCCTACAATGAGCAGTTCTTC.

The chain combines TRBV11-3 with TRBJ2-7, with D maybe TRBD2 (5 bases). The germline V gene has CDR1 SGHNT and CDR2 YENEEA. CDR3 length: 13 residues. V lost 4 bases and J 7 bases, leaving 14 bases between the germline ends. CDR3 DNA: TGTGCCAGCAGCTACGATAGGGAGACGGAGCAGTACTTC. Amino acids: CASSYDRETEQYF.